The following is a T cell receptor beta chain sequence with its context. The ends were cut back, 5 bases at V and 0 bases at J, with 7 bases in the middle. This CDR3 is built from 13 residues. In the authors' workflow: Reference gene primer amplification yielded estimated nucleated cell counts. Profiling relied on immunoSEQ multiplex PCR, and the TCRdb table lists in-frame clones only, not all of them. V, J and clone size were drawn from that table, and D and trimming were deduced from the DNA. The sample shows a few hundred thousand clones, 87% of them seen only once. This sample is drawn from a study of blood T cell repertoires in COVID-19. Study at large: Acute and convalescent COVID-19 specimens originated in the United States, Italy and Spain.

The receptor was derived from a woman aged 50 to 60 who had recovered from COVID-19. The sample was peripheral blood. This chain uses TRBV12-3 or TRBV12-4 with TRBJ1-1; D unresolved. CDR3 sequence (DNA): TGTGCCAGCAGTCCCCTTATGAACACTGAAGCTTTCTTT. Its translation: CASSPLMNTEAFF.